This T cell receptor (beta chain) was found in a study of human T cells and chemical hapten exposure. J gave up 0 bases and V 1 base, and 8 bases lay outside the gene matches. Germline V gene sequence: CDR1 SGHVS, CDR2 FQNEAQ. The CDR3 spans 18 residues. This clonotype has more than one count but fewer than ten. Time point noted: patch test 2, 6 weeks after DPC sensitization. Specified treatment: therapeutic diphenylcyclopropenone sensitization with weekly scalp DPC. In TCRdb, the RACE reads were re-called with MiXCR into one record per CDR3 protein. The sample lists roughly 96,000 distinct CDR3 sequences, 9.3% occurring once.

This sequence originates from a woman aged 40 to 49 with alopecia areata. Some clones in this sample may be carry-over from other donors' samples. The chain has TRBV7-8 and TRBJ2-3; 9 positions agree with TRBD2. The sequencing here drew on whole blood, taken in connection with sensitization to the hapten diphenylcyclopropenone (DPC). DNA of the CDR3: TGTGCCAGCAGCTTAGGACTAGCGGTGTTTGCTAGCACAGATACGCAGTATTTT. Protein: CASSLGLAVFASTDTQYF.